These 21 T cell receptor beta chains were sequenced from one sample in a study of shared clonotypes between healthy human individuals. The data were produced by immunoSEQ multiplex PCR, yet TCRdb's version contains in-frame clones alone and is incomplete. This table has 520,000 or so clones, about four fifths appearing once. Sequenced sample: PBMCs. The receptors come from a woman aged 40 to 50 in good health. Some clones in this sample may be carry-over from other donors' samples.

This chain joins TRBV5-1 and TRBJ2-5, with 7 nucleotides matching TRBD2. V was pared by 0 bases and J by 5 bases, with 4 bases of the junction left unmatched. The CDR3 is 14 amino acids. The V gene's germline CDR1 is SGHRS and CDR2 YFSETQ. The CDR3 coding sequence is TGCGCCAGCAGCTTGGGGGACTATTGGGAGACCCAGTACTTC. Residues: CASSLGDYWETQYF.

The chain has TRBV9 and TRBJ2-7; weak D call: TRBD2 (6 bases). CDR1 is SGDLS and CDR2 is YYNGEE in the germline V gene. The V and J ends lost 0 bases and 1 base respectively, with 8 bases between them. This CDR3 spans 14 amino acids. In DNA form, the CDR3 reads TGTGCCAGCAGCGTAGGAGGGAGGTCCTACGAGCAGTACTTC. It yields the protein CASSVGGRSYEQYF.

The V and J genes are TRBV7-8 and TRBJ2-5, with D perhaps matching TRBD1 (5 bases). Germline CDR1 is SGHVS and CDR2 is FQNEAQ. This CDR3 region has 14 residues. Deletions cut 5 bases from V and 2 bases from J, with 12 bases between. The CDR3 DNA is TGTGCCAGCAGCCTACGACAGATTCAAGAGACCCAGTACTTC. This encodes CASSLRQIQETQYF.

The V and J genes are TRBV7-9 and TRBJ1-4; the D is unclear. The germline V gene encodes CDR1 SEHNR and CDR2 FQNEAQ (reference sequence). The ends were cut back, 6 bases at V and 3 bases at J, with 8 bases in the middle. The CDR3 sequence is 13 residues long. CDR3: CASSQAANEKLFF. Here the CDR3 DNA reads TGTGCCAGCAGTCAGGCGGCTAATGAAAAACTGTTTTTT.

The chain is built from TRBV29-1 and TRBJ2-2, with TRBD2 matching 7 bases. V dropped 6 bases and J dropped 6; count of bases not matched to a gene: 4. Germline V lookup: CDR1 SQVTM, CDR2 ANQGSEA. This CDR3 is 12 amino acids long. The CDR3 loop is CSVHGLAGELFF. The CDR3 coding sequence is TGCAGCGTCCACGGACTAGCCGGGGAGCTGTTTTTT.

The rearrangement links TRBV28 to TRBJ2-2, with TRBD2 matching 7 bases. Per the germline V gene, CDR1 is MDHEN and CDR2 is SYDVKM. This CDR3 contains 12 residues. V lost 11 bases and J lost 0; bases outside the gene matches: 0. CDR3 protein: CAAGANTGELFF. The CDR3, as DNA: TGTGCCGCGGGGGCGAACACCGGGGAGCTGTTTTTT.

The CDR3 bases are TGTGCCAGCAGCTTATCGGGTAGCGGTTCGTACGAGCAGTACTTC. Its translation is CASSLSGSGSYEQYF. J is TRBJ2-7 and V is TRBV7-3; a possible D gene is TRBD2 (6 bases). This CDR3 contains 15 residues. CDR1 SGHTA and CDR2 FQGTGA come from the germline V gene. The V end lost 2 bases, the J end lost 4 bases, and 15 bases lay between the germline ends.

This rearrangement joins TRBV27 to TRBJ2-1, with D uncertain. V lost 2 bases and J 15 bases, leaving 17 bases between the germline ends. The length of the CDR3 is 13 residues. In germline, CDR1 is MNHEY, CDR2 SMNVEV (reference sequence). The CDR3 DNA reads as TGTGCCAGCAGTTTAAGGAGCGTCCGGGTGTGGTTCTTC. This gives the protein CASSLRSVRVWFF.

This clone was counted a single time. The chain is built from TRBV14 and TRBJ2-1; 10 bases line up with TRBD2. CDR3 size: 15 residues. The germline gives CDR1 SGHDN, CDR2 FVKESK. V lost 4 bases and J lost 2; bases outside the gene matches: 2. The CDR3 reads CASSLSGRAYNEQFF. The CDR3 nucleotides read TGTGCCAGCAGCCTGAGCGGGAGGGCCTACAATGAGCAGTTCTTC.

The chain employs TRBV28 and TRBJ2-7; 10 bases align to TRBD2. Unmatched junction bases numbered 7, after V lost 4 bases and J lost 4 bases. The CDR3 loop spans 15 amino acids. Germline assignment: CDR1 MDHEN and CDR2 SYDVKM. CDR3 protein: CASSSPSGRWYEQYF. In DNA form, the CDR3 reads TGTGCCAGCAGTTCCCCTAGCGGGAGATGGTACGAGCAGTACTTC.

The chain uses TRBV6-5 and TRBJ2-7, with D perhaps assigned TRBD1 or TRBD2 (5 bases each). Germline values: CDR1 MNHEY, CDR2 SVGAGI. The CDR3 totals 11 residues. V was shortened by 6 bases and J by 6 bases, with 9 bases between the two germline ends. Here the CDR3 reads CASRAGAEQYF. CDR3 in DNA: TGTGCCAGCAGGGCCGGGGCCGAGCAGTACTTC.

This chain uses TRBV18 with TRBJ1-1; 10 nucleotides line up with TRBD1. This CDR3 has 15 amino acids. Germline lookup yields CDR1 KGHSH and CDR2 LQKENI. With 0 bases clipped from V and 5 bases from J, the junction kept 3 bases outside the gene matches. The CDR3 nucleotides are TGTGCCAGCTCACCACCGGGGACAGGGGTGACTGAAGCTTTCTTT. This encodes CASSPPGTGVTEAFF.

The DNA for the CDR3 is TGTGCCAGCAGCCCCCAGGGTGGATATGGCTACACCTTC. Encoded protein: CASSPQGGYGYTF. The chain employs TRBV7-9 and TRBJ1-2; D perhaps matches TRBD1 (5 bases). The CDR3 runs 13 residues. V was clipped by 5 bases and J by 5 bases, with 12 bases between them. CDR1 is SEHNR, CDR2 FQNEAQ, per germline (reference sequence).

CDR3 nucleotides: TGTGCCAGCAGTTCACAAACAACCTACGAGCAGTACTTC. Protein sequence: CASSSQTTYEQYF. This chain joins TRBV7-9 and TRBJ2-7; no firm D call. Looked up from germline, CDR1 is SEHNR and CDR2 is FQNEAQ (reference sequence). The CDR3 extends over 13 amino acids. V was clipped by 6 bases and J by 2 bases, with 11 bases between them. Together with reference TRBV7-9 and TRBJ2-7, the CDR3 gives the full variable domain: DTGVSQNPRHKITKRGQNVTFRCDPISEHNRLYWYRQTLGQGPEFLTYFQNEAQLEKSRLLSDRFSAERPKGSFSTLEIQRTEQGDSAMYLCASSSQTTYEQYFGPGTRLTVT.

The chain combines TRBV5-1 with TRBJ1-1, with 8 nucleotides matching TRBD1. The V gene end was trimmed by 4 bases and the J gene end by 7 bases; junction bases not matched to a gene: 6. CDR1 is SGHRS, CDR2 YFSETQ, per germline. This CDR3 region has 13 residues. Written as DNA, the CDR3 is TGCGCCAGCAGCGATGGGACAGGTCATGAAGCTTTCTTT. It encodes CASSDGTGHEAFF.

The chain uses TRBV4-3 and TRBJ2-3, with 8 nucleotides matching TRBD2. V dropped 5 bases and J dropped 3; count of bases not matched to a gene: 16. Germline V lookup: CDR1 LGHNA, CDR2 YSLEER. CDR3 length equals 18 residues. The CDR3 here is CASSKGGRLSSGTDTQYF. In nucleotides, the CDR3 is TGCGCCAGCAGCAAGGGCGGGAGGCTAAGTAGTGGAACAGATACGCAGTATTTT.

The chain carries TRBV5-6 and TRBJ1-2; D ambiguous. Between the trimmed V and J ends, which lost 0 bases and 8 bases, there was a span of 11 bases. From germline, CDR1 is SGHDT and CDR2 YYEEEE. CDR3 length equals 13 residues. CDR3 loop: CASSLGTRVGYTF. In nucleotides, the CDR3 is TGTGCCAGCAGCTTGGGCACTAGGGTGGGCTACACCTTC.

This rearrangement joins TRBV15 to TRBJ2-2, with D perhaps TRBD1 (5 bases). CDR3 size: 16 residues. The V gene's germline CDR1 is LNHNV and CDR2 YYDKDF (reference sequence). Trimming removed 0 bases from V and 4 bases from J, with 12 bases in between. The CDR3 DNA sequence: TGTGCCACCAGCAGAGATATTGGCAGGGTCACCGGGGAGCTGTTTTTT. It yields the protein CATSRDIGRVTGELFF.

This chain joins TRBV4-2 and TRBJ2-1; D call uncertain. Trimming pared 2 bases from V and 10 bases from J, leaving 12 bases between. The CDR3 spans 13 residues. Germline V gene lookup returns CDR1 LGHNA and CDR2 YNFKEQ. The CDR3 loop reads CASSQLEQWEQFF. In DNA, the CDR3 is TGTGCCAGCAGCCAACTAGAACAGTGGGAGCAGTTCTTC.

The gene calls are TRBV28 and TRBJ1-4; the D gene is possibly TRBD1 (6 bases). The germline V gene has CDR1 MDHEN and CDR2 SYDVKM. Trimming took off 5 bases at V and 2 bases at J, with 12 bases between the two ends. The CDR3 runs to 15 residues. The CDR3 bases are TGTGCCAGCAGTCCCGGGACAACGACTAATGAAAAACTGTTTTTT. Protein sequence: CASSPGTTTNEKLFF.

V and J are TRBV7-9 and TRBJ1-4, with 7 bases fitting TRBD1. This CDR3 contains 14 residues. Germline trimming cut 1 base from V and 10 bases from J; bases unmatched to any gene: 6. Per germline, CDR1 SEHNR and CDR2 FQNEAQ (reference sequence). The CDR3 DNA sequence: TGTGCCAGCAGCTTAGTACAGGGGACGGGAAAACTGTTTTTT. It specifies CASSLVQGTGKLFF.